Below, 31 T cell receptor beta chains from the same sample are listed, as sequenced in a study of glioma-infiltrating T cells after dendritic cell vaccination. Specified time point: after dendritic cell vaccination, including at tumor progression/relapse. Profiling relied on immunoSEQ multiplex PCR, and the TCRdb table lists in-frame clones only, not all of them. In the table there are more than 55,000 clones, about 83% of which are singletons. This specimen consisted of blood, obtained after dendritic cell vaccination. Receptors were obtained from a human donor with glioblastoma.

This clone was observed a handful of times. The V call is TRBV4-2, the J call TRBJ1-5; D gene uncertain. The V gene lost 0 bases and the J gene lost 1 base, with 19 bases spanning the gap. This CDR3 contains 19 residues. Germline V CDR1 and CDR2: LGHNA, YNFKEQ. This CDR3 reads CASSQDGSRKVGSNQPQHF. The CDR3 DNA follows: TGTGCCAGCAGCCAAGATGGGTCGCGGAAGGTAGGAAGCAATCAGCCCCAGCATTTT.

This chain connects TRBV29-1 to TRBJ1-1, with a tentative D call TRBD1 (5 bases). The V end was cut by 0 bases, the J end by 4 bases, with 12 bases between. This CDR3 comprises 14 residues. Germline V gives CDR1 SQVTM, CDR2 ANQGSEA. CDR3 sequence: CSVEDQGLGTEAFF. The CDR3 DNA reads TGCAGCGTTGAAGATCAGGGATTGGGCACTGAAGCTTTCTTT.

This CDR3 is CASSLGAGLSYEQYF. CDR3 nucleotide sequence: TGTGCCAGCAGCTTGGGAGCGGGACTCTCCTACGAGCAGTACTTC. The chain carries TRBV7-9 and TRBJ2-7; TRBD2 agrees at 7 bases. Trimming removed 3 bases from V and 0 bases from J; junction bases left unmatched: 5. There are 15 residues in the CDR3. Germline V gene sequence: CDR1 SEHNR, CDR2 FQNEAQ (reference sequence).

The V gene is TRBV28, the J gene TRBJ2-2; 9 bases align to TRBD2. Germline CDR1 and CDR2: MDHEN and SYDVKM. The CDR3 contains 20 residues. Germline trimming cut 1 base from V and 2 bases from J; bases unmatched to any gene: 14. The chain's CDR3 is CASSLLGRVGGGDNTGELFF. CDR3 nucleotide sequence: TGTGCCAGCAGTTTATTAGGTCGTGTCGGCGGGGGGGACAACACCGGGGAGCTGTTTTTT.

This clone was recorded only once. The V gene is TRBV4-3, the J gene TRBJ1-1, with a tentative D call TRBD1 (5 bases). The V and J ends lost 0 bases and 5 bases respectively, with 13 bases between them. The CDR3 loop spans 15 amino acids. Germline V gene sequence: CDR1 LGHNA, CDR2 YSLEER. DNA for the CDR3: TGCGCCAGCAGCCAAGAAGACAGCCTGGTGACTGAAGCTTTCTTT. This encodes CASSQEDSLVTEAFF.

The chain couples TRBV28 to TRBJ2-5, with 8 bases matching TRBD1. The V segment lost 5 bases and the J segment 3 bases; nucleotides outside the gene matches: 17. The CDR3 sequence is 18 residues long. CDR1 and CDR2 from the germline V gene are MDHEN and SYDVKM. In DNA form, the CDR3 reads TGTGCCAGCAGTCTTAGACAGGGGAGGAAGCTACAAGAAGAGACCCAGTACTTC. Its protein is CASSLRQGRKLQEETQYF.

The CDR3: CASNPGLNSYEQYF. In DNA form, the CDR3 reads TGTGCCAGCAATCCGGGACTAAACTCCTACGAGCAGTACTTC. The V call is TRBV6-5, the J call TRBJ2-7; 7 bases are shared with TRBD2. The CDR3 length is 14 residues. CDR1 MNHEY and CDR2 SVGAGI come from the germline V gene. V was pared by 7 bases and J by 0 bases, with 6 bases of the junction left unmatched.

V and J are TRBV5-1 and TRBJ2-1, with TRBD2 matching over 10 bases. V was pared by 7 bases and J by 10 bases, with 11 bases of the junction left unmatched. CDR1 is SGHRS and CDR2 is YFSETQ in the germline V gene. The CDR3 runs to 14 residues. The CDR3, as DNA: TGCGCCAGCGGGGGGCTAGCGGGGGCCCAAGAGCAGTTCTTC. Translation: CASGGLAGAQEQFF. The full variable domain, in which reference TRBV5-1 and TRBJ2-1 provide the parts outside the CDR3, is KAGVTQTPRYLIKTRGQQVTLSCSPISGHRSVSWYQQTPGQGLQFLFEYFSETQRNKGNFPGRFSGRQFSNSRSEMNVSTLELGDSALYLCASGGLAGAQEQFFGPGTRLTVL.

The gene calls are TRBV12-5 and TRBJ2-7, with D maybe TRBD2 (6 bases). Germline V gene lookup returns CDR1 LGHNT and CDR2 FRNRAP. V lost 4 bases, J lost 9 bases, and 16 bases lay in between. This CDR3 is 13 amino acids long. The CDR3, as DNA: TGTGCTAGTGGTTGGGGGGACTCCACGGGGCAGTACTTC. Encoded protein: CASGWGDSTGQYF.

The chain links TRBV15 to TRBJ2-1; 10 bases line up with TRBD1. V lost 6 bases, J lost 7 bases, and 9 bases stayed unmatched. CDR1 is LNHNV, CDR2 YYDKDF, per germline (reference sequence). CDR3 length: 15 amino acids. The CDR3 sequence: CATRRWTGGENEQFF. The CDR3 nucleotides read TGTGCCACCAGACGATGGACAGGGGGGGAAAATGAGCAGTTCTTC.

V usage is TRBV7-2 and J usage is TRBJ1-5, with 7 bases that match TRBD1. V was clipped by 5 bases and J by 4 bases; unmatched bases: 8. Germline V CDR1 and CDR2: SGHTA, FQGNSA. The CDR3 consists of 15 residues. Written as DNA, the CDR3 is TGTGCCAGCAGCCCTCCGGGACAGTTAAATCAGCCCCAGCATTTT. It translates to CASSPPGQLNQPQHF.

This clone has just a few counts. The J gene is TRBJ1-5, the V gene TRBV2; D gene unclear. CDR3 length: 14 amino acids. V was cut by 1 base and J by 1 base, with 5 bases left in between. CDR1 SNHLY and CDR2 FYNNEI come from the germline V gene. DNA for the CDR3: TGTGCCAGCAGTGAAGGACTGAGCAATCAGCCCCAGCATTTT. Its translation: CASSEGLSNQPQHF.

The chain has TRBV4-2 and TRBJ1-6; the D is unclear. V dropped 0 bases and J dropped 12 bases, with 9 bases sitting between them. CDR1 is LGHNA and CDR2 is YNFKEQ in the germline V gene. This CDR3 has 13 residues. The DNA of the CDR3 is TGTGCCAGCAGCCAAGATTTTCAGTTACCCCTCCACTTT. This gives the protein CASSQDFQLPLHF.

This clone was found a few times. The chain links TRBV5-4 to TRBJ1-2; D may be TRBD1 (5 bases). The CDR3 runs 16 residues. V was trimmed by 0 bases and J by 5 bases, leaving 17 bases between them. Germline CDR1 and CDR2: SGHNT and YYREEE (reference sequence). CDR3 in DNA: TGTGCCAGCAGCTTGGCCGTAGGGCAGGGCGATTATGGCTACACCTTC. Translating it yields CASSLAVGQGDYGYTF.

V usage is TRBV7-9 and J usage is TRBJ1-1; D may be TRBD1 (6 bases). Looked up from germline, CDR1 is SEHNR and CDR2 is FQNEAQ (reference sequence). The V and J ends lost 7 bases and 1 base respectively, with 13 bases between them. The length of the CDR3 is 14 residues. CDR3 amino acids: CASTKGGKNTEAFF. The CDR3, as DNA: TGTGCCAGCACCAAGGGGGGGAAGAACACTGAAGCTTTCTTT.

The CDR3 DNA reads as TGCGCCAGCAGCCAATTGACCGGGTTTTATGGCTACACCTTC. Encoded protein: CASSQLTGFYGYTF. The chain combines TRBV4-3 with TRBJ1-2; unclear D gene. The CDR3 covers 14 residues. With 2 bases removed from V and 5 bases from J, the gap between germline ends came to 12 bases. Germline CDR1 LGHNA, CDR2 YSLEER.

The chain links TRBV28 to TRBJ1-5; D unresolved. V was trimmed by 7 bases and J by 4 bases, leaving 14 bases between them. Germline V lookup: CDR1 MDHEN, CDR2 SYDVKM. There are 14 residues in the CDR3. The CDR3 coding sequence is TGTGCCAGCAAGCTCGAGGGAAGAAATCAGCCCCAGCATTTT. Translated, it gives CASKLEGRNQPQHF.

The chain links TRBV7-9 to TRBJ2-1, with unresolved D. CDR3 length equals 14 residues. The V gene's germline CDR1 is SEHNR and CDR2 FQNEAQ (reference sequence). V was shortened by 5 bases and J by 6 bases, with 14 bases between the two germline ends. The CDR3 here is CASSNGPSGNEQFF. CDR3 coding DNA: TGTGCCAGCAGCAACGGCCCCTCGGGCAATGAGCAGTTCTTC.

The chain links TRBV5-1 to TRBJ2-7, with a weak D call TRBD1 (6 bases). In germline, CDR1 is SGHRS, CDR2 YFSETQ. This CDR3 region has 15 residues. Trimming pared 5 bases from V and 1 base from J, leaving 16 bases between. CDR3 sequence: CASRKQGSSSYEQYF. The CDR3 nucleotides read TGCGCCAGCAGAAAACAGGGATCAAGTTCCTACGAGCAGTACTTC.

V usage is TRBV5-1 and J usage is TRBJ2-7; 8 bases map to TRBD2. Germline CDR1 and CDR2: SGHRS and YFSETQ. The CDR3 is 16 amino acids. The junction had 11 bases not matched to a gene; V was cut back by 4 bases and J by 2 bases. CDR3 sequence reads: CASSLDRTSSPYEQYF. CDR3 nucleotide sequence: TGCGCCAGCAGCCTAGACCGGACTAGCTCCCCCTACGAGCAGTACTTC.

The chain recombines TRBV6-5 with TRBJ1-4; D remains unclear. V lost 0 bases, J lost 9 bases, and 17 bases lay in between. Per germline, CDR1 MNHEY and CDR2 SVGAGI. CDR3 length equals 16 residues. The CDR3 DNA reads TGTGCCAGCAGTTACTCGACATCTCTCAACCACCAAAAACTGTTTTTT. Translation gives CASSYSTSLNHQKLFF.

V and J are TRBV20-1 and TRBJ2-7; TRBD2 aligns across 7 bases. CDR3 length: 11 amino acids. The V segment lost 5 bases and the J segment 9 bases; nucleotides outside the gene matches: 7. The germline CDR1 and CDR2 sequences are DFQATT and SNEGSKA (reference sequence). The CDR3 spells CSAYLGEGQYF. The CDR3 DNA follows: TGCAGTGCTTACCTCGGGGAGGGGCAGTACTTC.

The chain's CDR3 is CASSPTRGLKDTQYF. Here the CDR3 DNA reads TGCGCCAGCAGCCCCACGAGGGGGCTGAAAGATACGCAGTATTTT. The chain uses TRBV4-3 and TRBJ2-3, with 7 bases fitting TRBD1. The V gene end was trimmed by 4 bases and the J gene end by 5 bases; junction bases not matched to a gene: 9. The CDR3 loop spans 15 amino acids. Germline CDR1 and CDR2: LGHNA and YSLEER.

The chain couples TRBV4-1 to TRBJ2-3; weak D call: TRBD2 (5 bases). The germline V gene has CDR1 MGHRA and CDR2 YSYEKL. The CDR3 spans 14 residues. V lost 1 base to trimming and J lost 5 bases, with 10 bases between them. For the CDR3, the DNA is TGCGCCAGCAGCCAAGTACTAGTGATAGATACGCAGTATTTT. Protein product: CASSQVLVIDTQYF.

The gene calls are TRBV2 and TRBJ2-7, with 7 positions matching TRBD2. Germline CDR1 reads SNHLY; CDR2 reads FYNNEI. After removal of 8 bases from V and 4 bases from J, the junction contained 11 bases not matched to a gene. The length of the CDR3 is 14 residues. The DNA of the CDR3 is TGTGCCAGCGCACTTCGAGCGGGGTTATACGAGCAGTACTTC. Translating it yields CASALRAGLYEQYF.

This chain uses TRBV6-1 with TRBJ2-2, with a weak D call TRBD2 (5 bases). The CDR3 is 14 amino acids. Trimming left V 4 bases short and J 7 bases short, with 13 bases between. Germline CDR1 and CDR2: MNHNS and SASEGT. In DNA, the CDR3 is TGTGCCAGCAGTGGTTTTAGCGTCGTCGGGGAGCTGTTTTTT. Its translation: CASSGFSVVGELFF.

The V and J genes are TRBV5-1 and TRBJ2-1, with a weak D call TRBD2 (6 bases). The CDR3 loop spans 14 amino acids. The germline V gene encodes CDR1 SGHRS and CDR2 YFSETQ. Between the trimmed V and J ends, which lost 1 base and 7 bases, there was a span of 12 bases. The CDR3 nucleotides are TGCGCCAGCAGCTTGACCGGGGGAGATAATGAGCAGTTCTTC. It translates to CASSLTGGDNEQFF.

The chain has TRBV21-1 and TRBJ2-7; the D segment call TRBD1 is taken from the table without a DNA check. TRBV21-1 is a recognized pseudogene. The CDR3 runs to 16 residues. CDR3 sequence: CASSKEGTGSSYEQYF. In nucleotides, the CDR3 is TGTGCCAGCAGCAAAGAGGGGACAGGTAGCTCCTACGAGCAGTACTTC.

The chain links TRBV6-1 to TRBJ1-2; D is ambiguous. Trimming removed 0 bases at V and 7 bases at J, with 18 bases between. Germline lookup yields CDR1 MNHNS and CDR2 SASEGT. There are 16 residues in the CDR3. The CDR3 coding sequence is TGTGCCAGCAGTGAAGCCCTCCTAACTGGGAGACGTGGCTACACCTTC. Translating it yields CASSEALLTGRRGYTF.

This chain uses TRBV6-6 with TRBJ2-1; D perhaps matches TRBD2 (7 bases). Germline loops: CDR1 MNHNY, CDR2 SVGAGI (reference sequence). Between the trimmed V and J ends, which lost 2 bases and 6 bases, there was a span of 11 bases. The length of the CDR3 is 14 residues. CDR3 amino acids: CASSYTGGPNEQFF. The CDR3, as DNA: TGTGCCAGCAGTTACACGGGGGGCCCCAATGAGCAGTTCTTC.

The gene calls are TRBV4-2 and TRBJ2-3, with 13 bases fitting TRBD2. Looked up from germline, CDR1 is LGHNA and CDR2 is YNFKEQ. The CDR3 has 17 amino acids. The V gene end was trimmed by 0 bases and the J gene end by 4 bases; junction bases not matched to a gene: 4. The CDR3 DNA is TGTGCCAGCAGCCAAGATGGAACTAGCGGGGGGGCAGATACGCAGTATTTT. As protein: CASSQDGTSGGADTQYF.